The 9 T cell receptor beta chains below all came from one sample that was sequenced in a study of blood T cell repertoires in COVID-19. Only in-frame clones appear in the TCRdb table, and some are missing; sequencing was by immunoSEQ multiplex PCR. The table shows 140,000 to 150,000 clones, with more than 80% occurring only once. Sequencing input: peripheral blood. The receptors shown here come from a human donor in a cohort sampled during active COVID-19.

This clone appeared a few times. J is TRBJ1-1 and V is TRBV9; 7 bases map to TRBD1. V gave up 3 bases and J gave up 0 bases; unmatched junction bases: 11. CDR1 is SGDLS, CDR2 YYNGEE, per germline. This CDR3 is built from 17 residues. The CDR3 DNA sequence: TGTGCCAGCAGCGCGAGGGGGACAGCTAACATGAACACTGAAGCTTTCTTT. Protein: CASSARGTANMNTEAFF. The full variable domain, rest sourced from reference TRBV9 and TRBJ1-1, is DSGVTQTPKHLITATGQRVTLRCSPRSGDLSVYWYQQSLDQGLQFLIQYYNGEERAKGNILERFSAQQFPDLHSELNLSSLELGDSALYFCASSARGTANMNTEAFFGQGTRLTVV.

This clone was observed at least ten times. The chain uses TRBV30 and TRBJ1-3, with 7 bases fitting TRBD1. Trimming at V came to 2 bases and at J to 5 bases, leaving 15 bases not matched to a gene. The CDR3 extends over 17 amino acids. The V gene's germline CDR1 is GTSNPN and CDR2 SVGIG (reference sequence). CDR3 amino acids: CAWSSFGTADGRNTIYF. The CDR3, as DNA: TGTGCCTGGAGTTCCTTTGGGACAGCAGATGGGAGAAACACCATATATTTT.

The sample holds a few counts of this clone. The rearrangement uses TRBV27 and TRBJ1-2, with 9 bases matching TRBD1. The V gene end was trimmed by 3 bases and the J gene end by 0 bases; junction bases not matched to a gene: 11. CDR1 is MNHEY and CDR2 is SMNVEV in the germline V gene (reference sequence). This CDR3 region has 18 residues. The CDR3 nucleotides read TGTGCCAGCAGTTTCCTCGGACAGGGGACTTATCCTAACTATGGCTACACCTTC. Residues: CASSFLGQGTYPNYGYTF.

The V and J genes are TRBV3-1 (or the pseudogene TRBV3-2) and TRBJ2-7; 9 bases line up with TRBD1. This CDR3 has 14 residues. V gave up 3 bases and J gave up 5 bases; unmatched junction bases: 5. CDR1 and CDR2 (germline): LGHDT, YNNKEL (reference sequence). CDR3 sequence: CASSQSGTGNEQYF. CDR3 DNA sequence: TGTGCCAGCAGCCAGTCCGGGACAGGGAACGAGCAGTACTTC.

This clone came up a few times. This chain links TRBV27 with TRBJ2-5; the match to TRBD2 covers 8 bases. This CDR3 is 14 amino acids long. The V gene's germline CDR1 is MNHEY and CDR2 SMNVEV (reference sequence). V shed 8 bases, J shed 1 base, and the junction held 6 bases outside the gene matches. The CDR3 spells CASAPGGLQETQYF. As DNA, the CDR3 is TGTGCCAGCGCCCCGGGGGGGCTCCAAGAGACCCAGTACTTC.

The rearrangement joins TRBV14 to TRBJ2-7; TRBD1 matches at 7 bases. The CDR3 consists of 14 residues. Germline V gene lookup returns CDR1 SGHDN and CDR2 FVKESK. V gave up 4 bases and J gave up 6 bases; unmatched junction bases: 9. The CDR3 nucleotides are TGTGCCAGCAGCCTCCGTGACAGGGTCCGCGAGCAGTACTTC. It encodes CASSLRDRVREQYF.

This clone has only a few counts. This chain connects TRBV10-1 to TRBJ2-7; D possibly corresponds to TRBD1 (7 bases). CDR1 WNHNN and CDR2 SYGVQD come from the germline V gene (reference sequence). The V and J ends lost 8 bases and 4 bases respectively, with 27 bases between them. CDR3 length: 17 amino acids. CDR3 protein: CASRDSFPSGAHYEQYV. The CDR3 coding sequence is TGCGCCAGCCGGGACAGTTTCCCGTCGGGGGCTCATTACGAGCAGTACGTC.

The chain recombines TRBV7-9 with TRBJ1-5, with 10 nucleotides matching TRBD1. Germline CDR1 is SEHNR and CDR2 is FQNEAQ (reference sequence). With V trimmed by 5 bases and J by 3 bases, 10 bases remained unmatched. This CDR3 is 17 amino acids long. CDR3 in amino acids: CASSPDRGFQINQPQHF. CDR3 DNA sequence: TGTGCCAGCAGCCCGGACAGGGGGTTCCAAATCAATCAGCCCCAGCATTTT. The variable domain in full, completed from reference TRBV7-9 and TRBJ1-5, reads DTGVSQNPRHKITKRGQNVTFRCDPISEHNRLYWYRQTLGQGPEFLTYFQNEAQLEKSRLLSDRFSAERPKGSFSTLEIQRTEQGDSAMYLCASSPDRGFQINQPQHFGDGTRLSIL.

The V and J genes are TRBV28 and TRBJ1-3, with a possible D match to TRBD1 (6 bases). The CDR3 is 16 residues long. CDR1 MDHEN and CDR2 SYDVKM come from the germline V gene. V was shortened by 2 bases and J by 0 bases, with 11 bases between the two germline ends. The CDR3 is CASSLAGVFSGNTIYF. The CDR3 coding sequence is TGTGCCAGCAGTTTAGCAGGGGTCTTCTCTGGAAACACCATATATTTT. Full variable domain (rest looked up from reference TRBV28 and TRBJ1-3): DVKVTQSSRYLVKRTGEKVFLECVQDMDHENMFWYRQDPGLGLRLIYFSYDVKMKEKGDIPEGYSVSREKKERFSLILESASTNQTSMYLCASSLAGVFSGNTIYFGEGSWLTVV.